This T cell receptor (beta chain) was captured by sequencing in a study of shared clonotypes between healthy human individuals. Over several immunoSEQ plates, each subset's genomic DNA was distributed in even portions. Method: immunoSEQ multiplex PCR; TCRdb's copy keeps in-frame clones and lacks some. The sample yields millions of clones, roughly 95% seen once. This CDR3 comprises 16 residues. The trim removed 8 bases at V and 7 bases at J, leaving 13 bases unmatched. Germline CDR1 is MNHEY and CDR2 is SMNVEV (reference sequence). Terminally differentiated effector memory CD45RA+ cells were excluded by CCR7 positive selection of CD45RO-negative cells.

The sequenced material came from naive CD8+ T cells sorted from blood. The chain links TRBV27 to TRBJ1-4; 10 nucleotides match TRBD1. The TCR was taken from a man younger than 30 in good health. The CDR3 spells CASHPAKGQGSEKLFF. In DNA form, the CDR3 reads TGTGCCAGCCACCCTGCCAAGGGACAGGGGAGTGAAAAACTGTTTTTT. The entire variable domain, with the rest obtained from reference TRBV27 and TRBJ1-4, is as follows: EAQVTQNPRYLITVTGKKLTVTCSQNMNHEYMSWYRQDPGLGLRQIYYSMNVEVTDKGDVPEGYKVSRKEKRNFPLILESPSPNQTSLYFCASHPAKGQGSEKLFFGSGTQLSVL.